The present T cell receptor beta chain was sequenced within a study of T cell changes during pregnancy in multiple sclerosis. The CDR3 length is 15 residues. Per the germline V gene, CDR1 is SGHRS and CDR2 is YFSETQ. The V end lost 4 bases, the J end lost 0 bases, and 14 bases lay between the germline ends. The method was immunoSEQ multiplex PCR; TCRdb's version includes in-frame clones alone and lacks a portion of them. The profile shows around 50,000 clones, about 87% of them singletons. This receptor was identified in a human donor whose cells served as feeder cells for cultures in a pregnancy study. The sample comprised peripheral blood from another person, used as feeder cells. The V call is TRBV5-1, the J call TRBJ2-7, with a possible D match to TRBD1 (6 bases). Here the CDR3 DNA reads TGCGCCAGCAGCCTAGTAACAGGGTCCTCCTACGAGCAGTACTTC. It translates to CASSLVTGSSYEQYF.